This TCR beta chain was sequenced in a study of post-analysis software for immune sequencing data. For the study at large: The cohort encompassed relapsing-remitting, secondary progressive and progressive-relapsing multiple sclerosis disease courses.

TCR beta libraries were prepared from cDNA with unique molecular identifiers. TCRdb independently ran MiXCR on the PCR reads; one entry per CDR3 protein. Of fewer than 850,000 distinct CDR3 sequences in the sample, roughly 46% were seen once. Regarding the study as a whole: Strong co-clustering by F measure linked samples that shared a preparation batch. There were five TRBV segments more frequent in patients than controls, and TRBV5-6, TRBV5-1 and TRBV20-1 were among them. Comparison with controls showed significantly lower normalized Chao1 diversity in multiple sclerosis patients.

From germline, CDR1 is SGHAT and CDR2 FQNNGV. The CDR3 spans 16 residues. V was pared by 4 bases and J by 2 bases, with 7 bases of the junction left unmatched. A few counts support this clonotype. Its specificity is not known. The sample was blood. The chain uses TRBV11-2 and TRBJ2-3, with TRBD2 matching over 9 bases. This receptor was obtained from a girl between 5 and 17 years old with multiple sclerosis. The CDR3 region is CASSSQLAGHTDTQYF. The CDR3 DNA follows: TGTGCCAGCAGCTCCCAACTAGCGGGTCACACAGATACGCAGTATTTT.